This TCR beta chain originates from a study of cytomegalovirus exposure and HLA in healthy donors. 60 Vbeta and 13 Jbeta primers were used in PCR. This table comes from immunoSEQ multiplex PCR, and its TCRdb copy is limited to in-frame clones, with some not included. The sample shows about 97,000 clones, approximately 80% of them seen only once. Germline CDR1 reads MNHEY; CDR2 reads SMNVEV (reference sequence). The V gene end was trimmed by 2 bases and the J gene end by 7 bases; junction bases not matched to a gene: 6. The CDR3 has 14 residues. This TCR came from a male donor in good health and CMV-seropositive. This chain uses TRBV27 with TRBJ2-7; 9 nucleotides line up with TRBD2. Sequencing was carried out using PBMCs. As DNA, the CDR3 is TGTGCCAGCAGTTTAGCGGGAGGGCCTTATGAGCAGTACTTC. It is translated as CASSLAGGPYEQYF.